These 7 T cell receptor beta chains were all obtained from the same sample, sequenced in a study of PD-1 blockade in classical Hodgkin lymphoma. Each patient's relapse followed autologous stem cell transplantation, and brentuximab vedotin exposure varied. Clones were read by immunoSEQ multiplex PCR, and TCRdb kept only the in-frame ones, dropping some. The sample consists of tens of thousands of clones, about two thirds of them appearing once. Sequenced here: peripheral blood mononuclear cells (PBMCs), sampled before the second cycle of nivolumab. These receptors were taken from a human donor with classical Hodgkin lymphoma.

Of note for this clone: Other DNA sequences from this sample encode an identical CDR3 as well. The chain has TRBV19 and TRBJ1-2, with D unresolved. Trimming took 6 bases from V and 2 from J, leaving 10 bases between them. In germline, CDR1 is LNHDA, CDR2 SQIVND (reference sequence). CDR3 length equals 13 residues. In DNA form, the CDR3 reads TGTGCCAGTAGGGGTAGTCTAAACTATGGCTACACCTTC. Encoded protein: CASRGSLNYGYTF.

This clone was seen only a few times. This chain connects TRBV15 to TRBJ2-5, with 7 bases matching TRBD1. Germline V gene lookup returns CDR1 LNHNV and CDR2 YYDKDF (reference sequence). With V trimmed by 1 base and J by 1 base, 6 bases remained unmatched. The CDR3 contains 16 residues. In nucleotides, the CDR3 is TGTGCCACCAGCAGAGGCTCGGGACAGCCCCAAGAGACCCAGTACTTC. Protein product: CATSRGSGQPQETQYF.

The CDR3 DNA is TGTGCCAGCAGTGAGCCGGGGACTAGCACAGATACGCAGTATTTT. Encoded protein: CASSEPGTSTDTQYF. The chain is built from TRBV2 and TRBJ2-3; D is possibly TRBD2 (6 bases). The V gene's germline CDR1 is SNHLY and CDR2 FYNNEI. The V and J ends lost 3 bases and 0 bases respectively, with 10 bases between them. The CDR3 extends over 15 amino acids.

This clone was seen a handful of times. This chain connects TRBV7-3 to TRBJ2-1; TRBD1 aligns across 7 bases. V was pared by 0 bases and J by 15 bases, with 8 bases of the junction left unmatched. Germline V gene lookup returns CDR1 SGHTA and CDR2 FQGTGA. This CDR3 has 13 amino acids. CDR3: CASSLTHTGDWFF. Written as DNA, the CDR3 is TGTGCCAGCAGCTTAACGCACACAGGGGATTGGTTCTTC.

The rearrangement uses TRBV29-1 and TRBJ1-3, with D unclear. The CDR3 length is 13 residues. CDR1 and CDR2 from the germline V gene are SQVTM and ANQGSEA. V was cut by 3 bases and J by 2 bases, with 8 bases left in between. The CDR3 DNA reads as TGCAGCGTTGAGGCCCAGGCTGGAAACACCATATATTTT. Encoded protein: CSVEAQAGNTIYF.

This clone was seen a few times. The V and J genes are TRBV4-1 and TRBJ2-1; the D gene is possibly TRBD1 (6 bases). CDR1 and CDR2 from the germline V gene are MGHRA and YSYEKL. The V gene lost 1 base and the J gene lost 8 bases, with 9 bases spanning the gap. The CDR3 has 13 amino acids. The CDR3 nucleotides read TGCGCCAGCAGCCAAGTAGGGGGAGATGAGCAGTTCTTC. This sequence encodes CASSQVGGDEQFF.

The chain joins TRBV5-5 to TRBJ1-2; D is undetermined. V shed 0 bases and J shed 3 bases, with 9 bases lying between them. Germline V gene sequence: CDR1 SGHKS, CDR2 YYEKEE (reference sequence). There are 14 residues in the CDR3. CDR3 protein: CASSLGQLDYGYTF. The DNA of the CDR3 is TGTGCCAGCAGCTTGGGGCAGCTTGACTATGGCTACACCTTC.